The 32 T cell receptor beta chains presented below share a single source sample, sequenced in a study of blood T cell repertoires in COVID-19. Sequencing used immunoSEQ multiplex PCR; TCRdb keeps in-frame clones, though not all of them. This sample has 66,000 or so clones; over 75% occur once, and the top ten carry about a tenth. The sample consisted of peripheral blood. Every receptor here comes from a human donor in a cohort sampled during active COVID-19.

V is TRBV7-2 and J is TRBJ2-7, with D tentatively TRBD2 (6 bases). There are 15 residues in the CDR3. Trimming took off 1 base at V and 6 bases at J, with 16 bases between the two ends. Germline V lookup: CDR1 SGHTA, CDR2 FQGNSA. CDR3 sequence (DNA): TGTGCCAGCAGCTTAGGAGGCGGGGACGCTACCGAGCAGTACTTC. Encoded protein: CASSLGGGDATEQYF.

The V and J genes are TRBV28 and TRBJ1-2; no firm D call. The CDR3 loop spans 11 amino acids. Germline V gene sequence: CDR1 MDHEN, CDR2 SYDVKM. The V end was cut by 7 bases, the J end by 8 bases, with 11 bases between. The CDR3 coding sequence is TGTGCCAGCACAGGAGGGTTAGGCTACACCTTC. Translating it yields CASTGGLGYTF.

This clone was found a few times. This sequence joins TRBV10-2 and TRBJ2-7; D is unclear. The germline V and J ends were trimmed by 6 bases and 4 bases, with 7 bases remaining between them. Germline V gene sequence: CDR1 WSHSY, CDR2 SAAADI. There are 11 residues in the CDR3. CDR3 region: CASRQAYEQYF. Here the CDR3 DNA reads TGCGCCAGCAGGCAAGCGTACGAGCAGTACTTC.

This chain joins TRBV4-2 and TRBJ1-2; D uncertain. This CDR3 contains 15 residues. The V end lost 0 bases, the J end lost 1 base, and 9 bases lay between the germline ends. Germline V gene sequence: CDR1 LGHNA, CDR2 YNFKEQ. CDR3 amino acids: CASSQEAANNYGYTF. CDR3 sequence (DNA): TGTGCCAGCAGCCAAGAGGCCGCCAATAACTATGGCTACACCTTC.

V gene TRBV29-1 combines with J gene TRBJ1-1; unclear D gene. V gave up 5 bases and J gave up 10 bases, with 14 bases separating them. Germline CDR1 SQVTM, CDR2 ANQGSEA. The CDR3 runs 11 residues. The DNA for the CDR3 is TGCAGCGTTTTACACCCGGGTGGAGCTTTCTTT. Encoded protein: CSVLHPGGAFF. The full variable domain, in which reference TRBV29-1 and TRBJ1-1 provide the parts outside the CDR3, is SAVISQKPSRDICQRGTSLTIQCQVDSQVTMMFWYRQQPGQSLTLIATANQGSEATYESGFVIDKFPISRPNLTFSTLTVSNMSPEDSSIYLCSVLHPGGAFFGQGTRLTVV.

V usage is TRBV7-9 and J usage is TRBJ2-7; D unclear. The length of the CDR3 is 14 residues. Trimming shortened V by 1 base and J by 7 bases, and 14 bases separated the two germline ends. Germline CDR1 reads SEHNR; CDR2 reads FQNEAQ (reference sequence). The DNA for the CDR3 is TGTGCCAGCAGCTTAGTCGCCAGGTCTTGGGAGCAGTACTTC. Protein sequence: CASSLVARSWEQYF.

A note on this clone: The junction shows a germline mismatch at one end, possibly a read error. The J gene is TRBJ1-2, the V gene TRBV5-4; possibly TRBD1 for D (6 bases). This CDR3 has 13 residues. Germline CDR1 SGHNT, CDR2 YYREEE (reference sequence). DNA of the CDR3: TGTGCCAGCAGCTCCCCTAACAGGGAATTAGTCTCCTTC. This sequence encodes CASSSPNRELVSF.

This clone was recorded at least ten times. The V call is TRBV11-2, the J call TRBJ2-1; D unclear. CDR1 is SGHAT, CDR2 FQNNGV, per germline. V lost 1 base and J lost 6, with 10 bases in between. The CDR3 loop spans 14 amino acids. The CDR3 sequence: CASSLALLFNEQFF. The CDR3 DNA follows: TGTGCCAGCAGCTTAGCACTCTTATTCAATGAGCAGTTCTTC.

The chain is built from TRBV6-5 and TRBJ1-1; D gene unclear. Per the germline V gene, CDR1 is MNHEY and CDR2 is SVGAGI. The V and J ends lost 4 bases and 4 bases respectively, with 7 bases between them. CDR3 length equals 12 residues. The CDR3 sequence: CASSSFPTEAFF. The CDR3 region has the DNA TGTGCCAGCAGTTCCTTTCCCACTGAAGCTTTCTTT.

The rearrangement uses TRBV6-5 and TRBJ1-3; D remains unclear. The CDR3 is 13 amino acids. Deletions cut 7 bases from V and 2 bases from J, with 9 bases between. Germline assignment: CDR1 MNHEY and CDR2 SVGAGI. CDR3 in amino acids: CASTQRAGNTIYF. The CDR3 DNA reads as TGTGCCAGCACTCAGAGGGCTGGAAACACCATATATTTT.

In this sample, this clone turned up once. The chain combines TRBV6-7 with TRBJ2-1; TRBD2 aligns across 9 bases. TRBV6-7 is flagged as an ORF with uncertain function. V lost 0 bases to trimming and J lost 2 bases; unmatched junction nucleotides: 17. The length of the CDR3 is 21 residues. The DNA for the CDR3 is TGTGCCAGCAGTTACTCGGTGGGACTAGCTCATCCCGCGACACCCTACAATGAGCAGTTCTTC. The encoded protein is CASSYSVGLAHPATPYNEQFF.

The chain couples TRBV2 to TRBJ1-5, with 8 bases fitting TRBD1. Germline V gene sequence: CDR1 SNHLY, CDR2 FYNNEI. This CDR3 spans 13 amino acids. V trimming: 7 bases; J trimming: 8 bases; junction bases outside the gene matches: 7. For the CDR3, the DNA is TGTGCCAGCAAAACAGGGGGGGCGGAGCCCCAGCATTTT. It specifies CASKTGGAEPQHF. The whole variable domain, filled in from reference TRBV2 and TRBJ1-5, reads EPEVTQTPSHQVTQMGQEVILRCVPISNHLYFYWYRQILGQKVEFLVSFYNNEISEKSEIFDDQFSVERPDGSNFTLKIRSTKLEDSAMYFCASKTGGAEPQHFGDGTRLSIL.

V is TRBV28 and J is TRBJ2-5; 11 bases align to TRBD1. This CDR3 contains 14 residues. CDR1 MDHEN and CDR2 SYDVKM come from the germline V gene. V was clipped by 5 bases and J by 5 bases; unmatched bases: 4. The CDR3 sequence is CASSRTGGMETQYF. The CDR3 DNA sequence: TGTGCCAGCAGTCGGACAGGGGGCATGGAGACCCAGTACTTC.

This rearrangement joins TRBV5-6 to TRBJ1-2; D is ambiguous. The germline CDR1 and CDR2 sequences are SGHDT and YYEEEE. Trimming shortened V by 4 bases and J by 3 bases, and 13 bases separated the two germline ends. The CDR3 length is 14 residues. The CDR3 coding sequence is TGTGCCAGCAGCCCCGGAGGAAAGGACTATGGCTACACCTTC. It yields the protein CASSPGGKDYGYTF.

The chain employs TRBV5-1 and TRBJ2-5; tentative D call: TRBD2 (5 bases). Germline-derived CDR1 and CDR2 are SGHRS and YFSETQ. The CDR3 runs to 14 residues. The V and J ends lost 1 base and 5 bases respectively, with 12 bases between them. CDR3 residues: CASSLQAGGETQYF. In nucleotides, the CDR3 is TGCGCCAGCAGCTTGCAGGCGGGTGGGGAGACCCAGTACTTC.

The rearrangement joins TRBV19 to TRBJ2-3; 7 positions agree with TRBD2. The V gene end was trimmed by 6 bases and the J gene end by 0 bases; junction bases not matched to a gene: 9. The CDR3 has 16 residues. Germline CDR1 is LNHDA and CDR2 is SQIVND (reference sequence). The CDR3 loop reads CASSEKSGTSTDTQYF. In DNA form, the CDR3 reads TGTGCCAGTAGCGAAAAAAGCGGGACTAGCACAGATACGCAGTATTTT.

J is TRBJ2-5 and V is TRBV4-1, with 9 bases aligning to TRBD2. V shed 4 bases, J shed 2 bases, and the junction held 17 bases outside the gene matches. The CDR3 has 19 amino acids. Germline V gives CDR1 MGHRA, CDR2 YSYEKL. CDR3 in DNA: TGCGCCAGCAGCCGCTATCCTGCGGGGGGGGACAGAAAACAAGAGACCCAGTACTTC. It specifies CASSRYPAGGDRKQETQYF.

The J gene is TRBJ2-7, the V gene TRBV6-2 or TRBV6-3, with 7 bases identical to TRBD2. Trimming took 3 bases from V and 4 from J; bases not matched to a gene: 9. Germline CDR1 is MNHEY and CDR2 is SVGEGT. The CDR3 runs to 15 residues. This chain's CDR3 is CASSYNGRPPYEQYF. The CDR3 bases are TGTGCCAGCAGTTATAACGGGAGGCCCCCTTACGAGCAGTACTTC.

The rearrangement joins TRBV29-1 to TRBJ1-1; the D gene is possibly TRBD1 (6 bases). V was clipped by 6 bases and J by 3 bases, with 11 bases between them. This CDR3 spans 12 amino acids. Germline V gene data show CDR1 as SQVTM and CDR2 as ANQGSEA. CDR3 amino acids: CSVGQTYTEAFF. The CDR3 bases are TGCAGCGTAGGACAGACCTACACTGAAGCTTTCTTT.

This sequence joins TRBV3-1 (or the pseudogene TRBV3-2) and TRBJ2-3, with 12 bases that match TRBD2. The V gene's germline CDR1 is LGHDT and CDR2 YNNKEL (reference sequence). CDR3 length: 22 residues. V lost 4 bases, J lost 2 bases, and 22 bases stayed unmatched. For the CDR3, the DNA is TGTGCCAGCAGCCTATCTCCTAGCGGGAGGGCGGGACCATCTGGGTTCACAGATACGCAGTATTTT. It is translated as CASSLSPSGRAGPSGFTDTQYF.

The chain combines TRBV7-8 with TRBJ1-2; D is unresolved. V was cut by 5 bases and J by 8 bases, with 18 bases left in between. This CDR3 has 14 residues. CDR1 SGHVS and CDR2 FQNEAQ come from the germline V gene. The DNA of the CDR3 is TGTGCCAGCAGCCCTAGCTTCGCAGAGAGGGGCTACACCTTC. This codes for CASSPSFAERGYTF.

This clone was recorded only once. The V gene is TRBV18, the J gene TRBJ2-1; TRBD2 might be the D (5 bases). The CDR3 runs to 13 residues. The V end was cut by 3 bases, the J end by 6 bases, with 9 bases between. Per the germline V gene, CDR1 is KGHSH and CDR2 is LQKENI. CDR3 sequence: CASSPFTSNEQFF. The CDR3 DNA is TGTGCCAGCTCACCTTTTACTAGCAATGAGCAGTTCTTC. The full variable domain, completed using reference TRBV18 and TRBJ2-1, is NAGVMQNPRHLVRRRGQEARLRCSPMKGHSHVYWYRQLPEEGLKFMVYLQKENIIDESGMPKERFSAEFPKEGPSILRIQQVVRGDSAAYFCASSPFTSNEQFFGPGTRLTVL.

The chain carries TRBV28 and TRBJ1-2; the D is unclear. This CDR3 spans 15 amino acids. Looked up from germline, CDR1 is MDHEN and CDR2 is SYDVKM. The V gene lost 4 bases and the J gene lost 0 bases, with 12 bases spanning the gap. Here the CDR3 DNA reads TGTGCCAGCAGTTCCCCTGGCCAAGCTAACTATGGCTACACCTTC. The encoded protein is CASSSPGQANYGYTF.

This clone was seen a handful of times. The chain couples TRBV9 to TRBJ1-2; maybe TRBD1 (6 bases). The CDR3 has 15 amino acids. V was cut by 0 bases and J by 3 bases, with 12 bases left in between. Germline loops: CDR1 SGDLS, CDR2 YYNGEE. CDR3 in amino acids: CASSVGGGGDYGYTF. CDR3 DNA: TGTGCCAGCAGCGTAGGAGGCGGGGGCGACTATGGCTACACCTTC.

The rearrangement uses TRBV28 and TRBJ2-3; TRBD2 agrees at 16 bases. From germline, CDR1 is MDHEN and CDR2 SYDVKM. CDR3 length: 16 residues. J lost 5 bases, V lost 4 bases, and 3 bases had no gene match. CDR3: CASSSGTSGRGDTQYF. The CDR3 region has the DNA TGTGCCAGCAGTTCCGGGACTAGCGGGAGGGGAGATACGCAGTATTTT.

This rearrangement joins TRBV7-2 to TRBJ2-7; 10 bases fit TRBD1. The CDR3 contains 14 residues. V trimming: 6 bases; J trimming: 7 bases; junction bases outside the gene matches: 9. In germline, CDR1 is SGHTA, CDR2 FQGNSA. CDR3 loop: CASSSRQGAQEQYF. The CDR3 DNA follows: TGTGCCAGCAGTTCGCGACAGGGGGCGCAGGAGCAGTACTTC.

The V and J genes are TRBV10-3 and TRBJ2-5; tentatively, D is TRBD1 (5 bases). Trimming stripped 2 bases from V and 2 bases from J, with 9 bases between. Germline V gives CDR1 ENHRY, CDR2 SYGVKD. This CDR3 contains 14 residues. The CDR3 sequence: CAISERQGQETQYF. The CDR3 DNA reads TGTGCCATCAGTGAGCGGCAGGGACAAGAGACCCAGTACTTC.

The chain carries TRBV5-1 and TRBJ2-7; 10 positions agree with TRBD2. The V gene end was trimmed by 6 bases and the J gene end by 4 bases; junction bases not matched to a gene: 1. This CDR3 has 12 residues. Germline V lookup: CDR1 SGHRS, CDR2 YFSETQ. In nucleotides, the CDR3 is TGCGCCAGCACTAGCGGGAGTTACGAGCAGTACTTC. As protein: CASTSGSYEQYF.

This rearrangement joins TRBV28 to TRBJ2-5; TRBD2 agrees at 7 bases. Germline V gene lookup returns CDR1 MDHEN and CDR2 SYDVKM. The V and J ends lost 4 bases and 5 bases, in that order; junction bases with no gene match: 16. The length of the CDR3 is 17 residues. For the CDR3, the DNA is TGTGCCAGCAGTTCGGGAGCCCGACTAGCCGGGCGGGAGACCCAGTACTTC. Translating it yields CASSSGARLAGRETQYF. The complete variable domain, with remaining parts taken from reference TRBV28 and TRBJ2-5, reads DVKVTQSSRYLVKRTGEKVFLECVQDMDHENMFWYRQDPGLGLRLIYFSYDVKMKEKGDIPEGYSVSREKKERFSLILESASTNQTSMYLCASSSGARLAGRETQYFGPGTRLLVL.

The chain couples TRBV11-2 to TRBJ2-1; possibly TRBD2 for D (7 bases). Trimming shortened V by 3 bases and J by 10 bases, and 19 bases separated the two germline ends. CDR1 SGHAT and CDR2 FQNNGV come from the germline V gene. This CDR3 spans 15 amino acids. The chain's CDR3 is CASSFSGEGRAEQFF. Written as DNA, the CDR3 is TGTGCCAGCAGCTTCTCAGGGGAGGGACGCGCGGAGCAGTTCTTC.

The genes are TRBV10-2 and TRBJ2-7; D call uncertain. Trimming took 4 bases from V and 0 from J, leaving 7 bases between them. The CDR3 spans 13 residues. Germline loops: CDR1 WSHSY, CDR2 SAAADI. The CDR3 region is CASSVRHSYEQYF. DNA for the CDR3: TGCGCCAGCAGTGTGAGGCACTCCTACGAGCAGTACTTC.

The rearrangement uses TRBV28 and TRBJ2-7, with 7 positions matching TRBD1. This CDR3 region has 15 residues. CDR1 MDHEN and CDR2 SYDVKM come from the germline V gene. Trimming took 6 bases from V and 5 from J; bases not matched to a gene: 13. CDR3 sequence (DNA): TGTGCCAGCAGCCTGAACAGGGGAAGGGCCCACGAGCAGTACTTC. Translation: CASSLNRGRAHEQYF.